Below, 5 T cell receptor beta chains from the same sample are listed, as sequenced in a study of T cell clones after liver transplantation. This table comes from immunoSEQ multiplex PCR, and its TCRdb copy is limited to in-frame clones, with some not included. Of 70,000 or so clones listed, almost 95% were seen once; the top ten hold 0.9% to 1%. The material was CD4+ T cells from blood, obtained about 25 months after liver transplant. The receptors were sampled from a human patient who received a liver transplant. Some T cells may originate from the graft donor.

CDR3 amino acids: CASSYSSGSGGEQYF. The CDR3 region has the DNA TGTGCCAGCAGTTACTCGTCAGGGAGCGGTGGCGAGCAGTACTTC. This chain joins TRBV6-6 and TRBJ2-7; the D call may be TRBD1 or TRBD2 (5 bases each). The V end was cut by 0 bases, the J end by 6 bases, with 15 bases between. This CDR3 has 15 residues. Germline CDR1 is MNHNY and CDR2 is SVGAGI (reference sequence).

This chain links TRBV28 with TRBJ2-3, with unresolved D. V shed 5 bases and J shed 11 bases, with 14 bases lying between them. CDR3 length: 12 residues. CDR1 MDHEN and CDR2 SYDVKM come from the germline V gene. CDR3 residues: CASSILSSKQYF. The CDR3 DNA follows: TGTGCCAGCAGTATCCTAAGTTCAAAGCAGTATTTT.

The gene calls are TRBV6-1 and TRBJ2-3; D is undetermined. Trimming removed 7 bases from V and 2 bases from J, with 13 bases in between. CDR1 and CDR2 (germline): MNHNS, SASEGT. CDR3 length: 14 residues. Here the CDR3 reads CASKVESFTDTQYF. The DNA for the CDR3 is TGTGCCAGCAAGGTGGAAAGTTTCACAGATACGCAGTATTTT.

For the CDR3, the DNA is TGTGCCAGCAGCTTAGTCAGCGGGAGAGATTACAATGAGCAGTTCTTC. Protein sequence: CASSLVSGRDYNEQFF. The chain joins TRBV7-8 to TRBJ2-1; 8 bases align to TRBD2. The CDR3 extends over 16 amino acids. The J segment lost 4 bases and the V segment lost 1 base, leaving 6 bases of the junction unmatched. CDR1 and CDR2 from the germline V gene are SGHVS and FQNEAQ. Drawing the rest from reference TRBV7-8 and TRBJ2-1, the complete variable domain is GAGVSQSPRYKVAKRGQDVALRCDPISGHVSLFWYQQALGQGPEFLTYFQNEAQLDKSGLPSDRFFAERPEGSVSTLKIQRTQQEDSAVYLCASSLVSGRDYNEQFFGPGTRLTVL.

This chain joins TRBV7-2 and TRBJ1-5, with TRBD1 as a possible D gene (5 bases). Germline V gene sequence: CDR1 SGHTA, CDR2 FQGNSA. The CDR3 covers 14 residues. Trimming removed 1 base from V and 7 bases from J, with 11 bases in between. The CDR3 DNA reads TGTGCCAGCAGCTTAGGTGGGGGTCTCCAGCCCCAGCATTTT. Translated, it gives CASSLGGGLQPQHF.